The present T cell receptor beta chain was sequenced within a study of shared clonotypes between healthy human individuals. Each PCR replicate from the sorted subsets contained about 200 ng DNA, which is roughly 33,000 T cell genomes. Profiling relied on immunoSEQ multiplex PCR, and the TCRdb table lists in-frame clones only, not all of them. The sample lists around 690,000 clones; roughly 91% were seen once. CD8 memory combined CD45RO+ cells with CCR7-negative CD45RA+ TemRA cells. The CDR3 has 17 amino acids. The germline V gene encodes CDR1 LNHDA and CDR2 SQIVND (reference sequence). The V gene lost 6 bases and the J gene lost 0 bases, with 18 bases spanning the gap.

Input material: memory CD8+ T cells from PBMCs. Subset specified: CD45RO+ cells pooled with CCR7-negative TemRA cells. The chain couples TRBV19 to TRBJ1-5; D uncertain. This TCR was recovered from a man aged 18 to 35 in good health. Some clones in this sample may be carry-over from other donors' samples. CDR3 in amino acids: CASSTGGGSNSNQPQHF. In nucleotides, the CDR3 is TGTGCCAGTAGCACCGGAGGAGGGTCGAATAGCAATCAGCCCCAGCATTTT. Complete variable domain (other parts from reference TRBV19 and TRBJ1-5): DGGITQSPKYLFRKEGQNVTLSCEQNLNHDAMYWYRQDPGQGLRLIYYSQIVNDFQKGDIAEGYSVSREKKESFPLTVTSAQKNPTAFYLCASSTGGGSNSNQPQHFGDGTRLSIL.